Listed here is a single T cell receptor beta chain. Its specificity is not known. The germline gives CDR1 ENHRY, CDR2 SYGVKD. V dropped 0 bases and J dropped 7 bases, with 6 bases sitting between them. The CDR3 runs 12 residues. These data come from a study of neoadjuvant nivolumab and ipilimumab in lung cancer. Study observations and caveats: From pretherapy to surgery, tumor richness and clonality rose with dual therapy.

The method was immunoSEQ multiplex PCR; TCRdb's version includes in-frame clones alone and lacks a portion of them. Seen here are about 38,000 clones, about 91% observed once, and the top ten hold 2.5% to 4%. The chain is built from TRBV10-3 and TRBJ1-1; D gene unclear. Source: peripheral blood, taken before neoadjuvant nivolumab, alone or with ipilimumab. This sequence originates from an adult with non-small cell lung cancer. The CDR3 nucleotides read TGTGCCATCAGTGAGTCAACACATGAAGCTTTCTTT. Its protein is CAISESTHEAFF.